Sequencing of this T cell receptor beta chain was carried out in a study of resident and recirculating memory T cells in vitiligo. Study information: No cells were sorted; samples were homogenized just before genomic DNA extraction.

Study-wide results and limits: Clonality differed among vitiligo lesions, with no unique dominant clone. Sequences differed between biopsy sites and patients, suggesting private specificity.

About this clone itself: As yet, its antigen is unknown.

Trimming took 5 bases from V and 0 from J, leaving 14 bases between them. Germline CDR1 and CDR2: MDHEN and SYDVKM. There are 16 residues in the CDR3. Only in-frame clones appear in the TCRdb table, and some are missing; sequencing was by immunoSEQ multiplex PCR. The table records 60,000 to 80,000 clones, approximately 93% of them present only once. The chain combines TRBV28 with TRBJ1-3, with unresolved D. The sequence came from a male donor with vitiligo. Sequenced material: blood. The CDR3 spells CASSPPGLSSGNTIYF. CDR3 in DNA: TGTGCCAGCAGTCCACCTGGACTTTCCTCTGGAAACACCATATATTTT.